This T cell receptor (beta chain) stems from a study of identical twins. Germline CDR1 and CDR2: SGHTA and FQGNSA. V was pared by 4 bases and J by 5 bases, with 14 bases between. CDR3 size: 14 residues. This clonotype was counted between two and nine times. TCRdb re-called the 5' RACE reads with MiXCR, one entry per CDR3 protein. The repertoire holds 420,000 or so distinct CDR3 sequences, with about 18% as singletons. This TCR was sampled from a man aged 50 or older in good health. Sequenced material: naive T cells sorted from blood. The chain recombines TRBV7-2 with TRBJ2-5, with D perhaps matching TRBD1 (5 bases). The CDR3 loop reads CASSSLQGRETQYF. CDR3 in DNA: TGTGCCAGCAGCTCCCTCCAGGGTCGTGAGACCCAGTACTTC.